Listed below are T cell receptor beta chains from one sample, sequenced in a study of shared T cell receptors in the human thymus. The protocol was immunoSEQ multiplex PCR, while the TCRdb copy is restricted to in-frame clones and leaves out a portion. The sample includes hundreds of thousands of clones, approximately 88% of them seen just once. These data were also reused for a study on human thymus T cells.

Source material: thymocytes. These receptors were obtained from a boy less than two years old with a congenital heart defect. CDR3s include the opening cysteine and the closing phenylalanine or tryptophan. Part of the rows lack a size; the others show once, few, many or a class for expanded clones.

TRBJ2-3	TRBV5-4	NA	CASSFVSGSRTDTQYF
TRBJ2-5	TRBV19	NA	CASSSGLAANQETQYF
TRBJ2-2	TRBV7-7	NA	CASSPRTGFSTGELFF
TRBJ2-7	TRBV6-5	NA	CASSDRTGVAYEQYF
TRBJ2-7	TRBV10-3	NA	CAISWDRGGVDEQYF
TRBJ1-5	TRBV25-1	NA	CASSASGTGAFEPQHF
TRBJ2-7	TRBV4-3	NA	CASSHHRDTSYEQYF
TRBJ2-7	TRBV30	once	CAWRGTSGRLNSYEQYF
TRBJ1-4	TRBV7-9	NA	CASSPRDREDNEKLFF
TRBJ1-4	TRBV10-3	few	CAISESGGNEKLFF
TRBJ2-2	TRBV7-2	NA	CASSFIRQGGTGELFF
TRBJ2-7	TRBV11-3	once	CASSFRDRGSEQYF
TRBJ2-5	TRBV5-1	NA	CASSLIGRARETQYF
TRBJ1-1	TRBV4-1	NA	CASSRGYSGGMNTEAFF
TRBJ1-5	TRBV19	few	CASSTMSNQPQHF
TRBJ2-3	TRBV2	NA	CASSPISGRDAQYF
TRBJ1-2	TRBV4-3	once	CASSQGLSRHRYGYTF
TRBJ2-7	TRBV7-3	NA	CASSLRSSGRPYEQYF
TRBJ2-1	TRBV28	NA	CASRPTTGMVNEQFF
TRBJ2-2	TRBV30	NA	CAWSVGGRGTGELFF
TRBJ2-7	TRBV5-1	few	CASSPYLTGFDEQYF
TRBJ2-3	TRBV25-1	NA	CASSESGQGTDTQYF
TRBJ2-3	TRBV5-4	few	CASSVGHPTGDTQYF
TRBJ2-1	TRBV4-2	NA	CASSQGSSYNEQFF
TRBJ2-5	TRBV28	NA	CASSSGSAQATQYF
TRBJ2-5	TRBV12-5	NA	CASGLAGGTKEETQYF
TRBJ2-1	TRBV7-8	NA	CASSLGLAGPYNEQFF
TRBJ2-1	TRBV10-2	NA	CASSEFYRTSGSYNEQFF
TRBJ1-1	TRBV28	NA	CASSRQGGVSYPDLNTEAFF
TRBJ2-3	TRBV6-5	NA	CASSGQRGPTRTQYF
TRBJ1-1	TRBV4-1	NA	CASSQEGPRTASNTEAFF
TRBJ2-7	TRBV4-2	NA	CASSQEGGFGEQYF
TRBJ2-7	TRBV27	NA	CASSGGGGIYEQYF
TRBJ2-7	TRBV6-6	once	CASSYLAVKSYEQYF
TRBJ2-7	TRBV6-5	NA	CASSYKSREAYEQYF